The entry below gives a single T cell receptor (beta chain) sequence along with its context. With 4 bases clipped from V and 6 bases from J, the junction kept 9 bases outside the gene matches. The CDR3 is 16 amino acids. CDR1 and CDR2 (germline): SGHNT, YYREEE (reference sequence). The data stem from a study of cytomegalovirus exposure and HLA in healthy donors. A multiplex PCR was run with 60 Vbeta primers and 13 Jbeta primers. Assay used: immunoSEQ multiplex PCR; TCRdb lists only in-frame clones, some missing. This sample carries under 150,000 clones, roughly 72% of them seen once, and the ten largest clones take 2% to 2.5%.

The sequencing input was PBMCs. The clonotype originates from a middle-aged man in good health and CMV-seronegative. The J gene is TRBJ1-6, the V gene TRBV5-4, with TRBD1 matching 8 bases. The CDR3 loop is CASSQQDRGPNSPLHF. The CDR3 coding sequence is TGTGCCAGCAGCCAACAAGACAGGGGTCCTAATTCACCCCTCCACTTT.